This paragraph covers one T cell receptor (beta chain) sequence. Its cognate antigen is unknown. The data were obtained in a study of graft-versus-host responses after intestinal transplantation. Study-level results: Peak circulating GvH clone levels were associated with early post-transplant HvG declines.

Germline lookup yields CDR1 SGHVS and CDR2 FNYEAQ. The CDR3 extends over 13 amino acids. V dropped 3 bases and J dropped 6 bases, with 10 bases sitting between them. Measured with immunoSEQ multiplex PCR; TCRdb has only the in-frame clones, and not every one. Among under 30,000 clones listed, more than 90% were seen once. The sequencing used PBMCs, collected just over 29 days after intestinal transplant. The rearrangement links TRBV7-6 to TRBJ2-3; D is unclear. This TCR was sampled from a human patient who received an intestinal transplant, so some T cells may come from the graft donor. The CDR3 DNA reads TGTGCCAGCAGCTTCCCTACAGCTGATACGCAGTATTTT. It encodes CASSFPTADTQYF.